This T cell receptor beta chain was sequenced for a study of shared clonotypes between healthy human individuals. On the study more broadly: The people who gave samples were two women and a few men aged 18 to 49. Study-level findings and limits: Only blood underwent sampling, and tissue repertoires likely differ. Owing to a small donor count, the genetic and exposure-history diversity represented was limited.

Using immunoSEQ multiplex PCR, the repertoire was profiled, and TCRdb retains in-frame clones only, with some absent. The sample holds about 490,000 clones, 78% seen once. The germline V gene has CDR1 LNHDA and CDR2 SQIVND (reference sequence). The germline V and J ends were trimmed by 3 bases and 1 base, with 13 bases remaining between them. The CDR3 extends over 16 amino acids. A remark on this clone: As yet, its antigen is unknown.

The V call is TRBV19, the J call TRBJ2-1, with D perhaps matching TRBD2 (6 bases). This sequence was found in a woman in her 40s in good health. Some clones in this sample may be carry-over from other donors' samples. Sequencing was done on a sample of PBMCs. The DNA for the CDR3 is TGTGCCAGTAGTATGAGGGACTCTAGGTCCTACAATGAGCAGTTCTTC. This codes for CASSMRDSRSYNEQFF.